This TCR beta chain was sequenced in a study of cytomegalovirus exposure and HLA in healthy donors. Study-wide results and limits: In an earlier analysis, about 87% or about 30%: the productive usage of most TCR beta V segments. Presence/absence analyses treated sequencing depth as roughly uniform across donors.

PCR employed 60 Vbeta and 13 Jbeta primers. Only in-frame clones appear in the TCRdb table, and some are missing; sequencing was by immunoSEQ multiplex PCR. The sample lists around 100,000 clones; roughly 75% were seen once. CDR3 length: 14 residues. Germline V gene lookup returns CDR1 MNHEY and CDR2 SVGAGI. J lost 5 bases, V lost 6 bases, and 7 bases had no gene match. As for this clone: Its specificity is unknown.

The sample taken for sequencing was PBMCs. The chain carries TRBV6-5 and TRBJ1-1; 9 bases line up with TRBD1. This clonotype originated in a woman aged 18-35 years in good health and CMV-seropositive. The CDR3 DNA sequence: TGTGCCAGCAGCCTACAGGGGGCAGGGACTGAAGCTTTCTTT. Translating it yields CASSLQGAGTEAFF.